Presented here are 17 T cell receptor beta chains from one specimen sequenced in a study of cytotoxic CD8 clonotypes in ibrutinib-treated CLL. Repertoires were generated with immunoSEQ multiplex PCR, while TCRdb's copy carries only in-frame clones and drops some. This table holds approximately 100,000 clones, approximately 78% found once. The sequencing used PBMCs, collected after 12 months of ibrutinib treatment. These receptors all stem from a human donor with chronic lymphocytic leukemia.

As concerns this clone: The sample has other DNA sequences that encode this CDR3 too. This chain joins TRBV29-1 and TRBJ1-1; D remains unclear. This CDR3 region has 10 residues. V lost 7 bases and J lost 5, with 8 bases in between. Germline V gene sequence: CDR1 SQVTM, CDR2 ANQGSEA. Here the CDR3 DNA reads TGCAGCGCGCAGAATACTGAAGCTTTCTTT. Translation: CSAQNTEAFF.

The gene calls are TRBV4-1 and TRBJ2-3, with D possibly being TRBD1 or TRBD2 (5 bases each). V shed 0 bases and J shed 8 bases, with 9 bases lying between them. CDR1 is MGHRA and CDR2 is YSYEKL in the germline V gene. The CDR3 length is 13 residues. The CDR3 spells CASSQDNGGTQYF. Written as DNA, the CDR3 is TGCGCCAGCAGCCAAGACAATGGGGGTACGCAGTATTTT.

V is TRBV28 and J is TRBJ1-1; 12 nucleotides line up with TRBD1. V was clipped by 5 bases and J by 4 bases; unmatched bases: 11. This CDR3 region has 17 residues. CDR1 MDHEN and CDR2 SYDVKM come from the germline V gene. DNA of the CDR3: TGTGCCAGCAGTCCTTGGGGACAGGGGGCGCCTCCCACTGAAGCTTTCTTT. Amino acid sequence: CASSPWGQGAPPTEAFF.

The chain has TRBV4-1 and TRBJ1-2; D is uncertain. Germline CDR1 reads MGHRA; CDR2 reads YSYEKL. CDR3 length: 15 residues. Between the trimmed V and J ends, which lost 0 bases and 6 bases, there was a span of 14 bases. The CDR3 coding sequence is TGCGCCAGCAGCCAAGACGTCAGACCGGCCCATGGCTACACCTTC. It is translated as CASSQDVRPAHGYTF.

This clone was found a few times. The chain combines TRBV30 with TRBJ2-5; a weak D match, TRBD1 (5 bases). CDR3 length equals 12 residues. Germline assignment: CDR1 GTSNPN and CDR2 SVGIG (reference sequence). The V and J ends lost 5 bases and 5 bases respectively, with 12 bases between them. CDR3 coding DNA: TGTGCCTGGGATCAGGGTGTGGAGACCCAGTACTTC. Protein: CAWDQGVETQYF.

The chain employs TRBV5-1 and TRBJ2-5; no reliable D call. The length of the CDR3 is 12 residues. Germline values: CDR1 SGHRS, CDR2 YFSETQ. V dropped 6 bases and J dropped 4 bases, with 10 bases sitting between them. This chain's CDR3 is CASNDLGETQYF. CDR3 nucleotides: TGCGCCAGCAACGACCTGGGAGAGACCCAGTACTTC.

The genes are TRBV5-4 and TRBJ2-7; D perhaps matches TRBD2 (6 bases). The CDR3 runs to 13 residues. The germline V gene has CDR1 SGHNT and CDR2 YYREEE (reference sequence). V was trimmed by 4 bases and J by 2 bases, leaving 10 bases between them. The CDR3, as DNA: TGTGCCAGCAGCCGGGGGTCTACCTACGAGCAGTACTTC. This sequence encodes CASSRGSTYEQYF.

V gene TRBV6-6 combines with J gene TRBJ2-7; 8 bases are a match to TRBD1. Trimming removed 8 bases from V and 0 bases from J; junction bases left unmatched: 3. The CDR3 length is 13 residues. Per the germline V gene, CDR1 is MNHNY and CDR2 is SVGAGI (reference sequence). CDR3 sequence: CASGQGLSYEQYF. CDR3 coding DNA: TGTGCCAGCGGACAGGGCCTCTCCTACGAGCAGTACTTC.

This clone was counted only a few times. The CDR3 loop reads CAWSVTGGRTEAFF. The CDR3, as DNA: TGTGCCTGGAGTGTAACAGGGGGTAGGACTGAAGCTTTCTTT. The rearrangement links TRBV30 to TRBJ1-1, with TRBD1 matching 8 bases. The germline CDR1 and CDR2 sequences are GTSNPN and SVGIG (reference sequence). Losses at the gene ends were 0 bases for V and 5 bases for J; bases not matched to a gene: 5. The CDR3 loop spans 14 amino acids.

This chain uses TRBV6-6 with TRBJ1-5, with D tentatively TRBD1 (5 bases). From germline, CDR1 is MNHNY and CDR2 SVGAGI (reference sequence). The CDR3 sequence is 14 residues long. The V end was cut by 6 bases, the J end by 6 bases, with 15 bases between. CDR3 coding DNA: TGTGCCAGCAGCCGGGGGGGATGGACTCAGCCCCAGCATTTT. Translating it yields CASSRGGWTQPQHF.

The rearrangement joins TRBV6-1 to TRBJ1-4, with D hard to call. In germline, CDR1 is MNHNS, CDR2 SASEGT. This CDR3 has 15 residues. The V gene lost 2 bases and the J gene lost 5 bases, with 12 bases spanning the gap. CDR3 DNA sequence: TGTGCCAGCAGTGAACTATCCGGATCCAATGAAAAACTGTTTTTT. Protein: CASSELSGSNEKLFF.

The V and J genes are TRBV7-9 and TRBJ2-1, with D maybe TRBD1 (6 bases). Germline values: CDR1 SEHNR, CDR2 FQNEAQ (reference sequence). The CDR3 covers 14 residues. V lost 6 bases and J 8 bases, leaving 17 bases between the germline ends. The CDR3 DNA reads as TGTGCCAGCAGGTCCGACAGGAAGATCGATGAGCAGTTCTTC. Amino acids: CASRSDRKIDEQFF.

The CDR3 nucleotides read TGTGCCAGCAGCCCCCGGACGGACTCCTACGAGCAGTACTTC. This codes for CASSPRTDSYEQYF. The V call is TRBV11-3, the J call TRBJ2-7; no definite D call. V was trimmed by 5 bases and J by 0 bases, leaving 11 bases between them. Germline V gene lookup returns CDR1 SGHNT and CDR2 YENEEA. The CDR3 runs 14 residues.

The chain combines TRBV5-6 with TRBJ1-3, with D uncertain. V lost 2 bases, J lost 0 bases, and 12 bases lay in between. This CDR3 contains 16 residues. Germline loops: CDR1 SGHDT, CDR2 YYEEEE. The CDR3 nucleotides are TGTGCCAGCAGCTTAAAGGGAGGGAGCTCTGGAAACACCATATATTTT. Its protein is CASSLKGGSSGNTIYF. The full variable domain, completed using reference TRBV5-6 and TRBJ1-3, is DAGVTQSPTHLIKTRGQQVTLRCSPKSGHDTVSWYQQALGQGPQFIFQYYEEEERQRGNFPDRFSGHQFPNYSSELNVNALLLGDSALYLCASSLKGGSSGNTIYFGEGSWLTVV.

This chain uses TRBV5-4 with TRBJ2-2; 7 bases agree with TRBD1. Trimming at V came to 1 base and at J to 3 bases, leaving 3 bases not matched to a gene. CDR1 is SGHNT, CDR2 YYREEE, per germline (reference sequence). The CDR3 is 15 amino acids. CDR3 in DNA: TGTGCCAGCAGCTTGTCGACAGGGCACACCGGGGAGCTGTTTTTT. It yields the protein CASSLSTGHTGELFF.

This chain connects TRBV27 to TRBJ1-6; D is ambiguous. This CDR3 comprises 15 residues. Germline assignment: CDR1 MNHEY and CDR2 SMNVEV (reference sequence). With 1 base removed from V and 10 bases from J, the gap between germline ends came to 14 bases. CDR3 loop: CASSLFLGARSPLHF. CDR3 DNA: TGTGCCAGCAGTTTATTCCTGGGCGCTCGGTCACCCCTCCACTTT.

As DNA, the CDR3 is TGTGCCAGCAGCTTGGTCGGGGATACGCAGTATTTT. Encoded protein: CASSLVGDTQYF. This chain uses TRBV5-4 with TRBJ2-3, with unresolved D. The CDR3 contains 12 residues. Germline V CDR1 and CDR2: SGHNT, YYREEE (reference sequence). V was shortened by 0 bases and J by 6 bases, with 5 bases between the two germline ends.